This T cell receptor (beta chain) emerged from a study of OX40 agonist ivuxolimab in advanced cancers. Looking at the study overall: In this cohort, patients received ivuxolimab, an agonistic anti-OX40 (CD134) antibody.

This clone appeared once. Losses at the gene ends were 0 bases for V and 4 bases for J; bases not matched to a gene: 10. The CDR3 totals 16 residues. The germline gives CDR1 SQVTM, CDR2 ANQGSEA. Here immunoSEQ multiplex PCR was the method, and the copy in TCRdb shows in-frame clones only, minus some. The sample consists of roughly 34,000 clones, roughly nine tenths of them appearing once. Excluded were patients having autoimmune disease history or systemic immunosuppression. The sequencing used CD4+ or CD8+ T cells sorted from blood, collected in a trial of the OX40 agonist ivuxolimab. V is TRBV29-1 and J is TRBJ1-2, with 8 bases fitting TRBD1. This clonotype was sampled from an adult with an advanced solid tumor such as melanoma, head and neck, liver or kidney cancer. As DNA, the CDR3 is TGCAGCGTTGAAGATGTTGGAACAGGGGGTAGCTATGGCTACACCTTC. The encoded protein is CSVEDVGTGGSYGYTF.